The 18 T cell receptor beta chains below all came from one sample that was sequenced in a study of cytomegalovirus exposure and HLA in healthy donors. The study ran its PCR with 60 Vbeta and 13 Jbeta primers. Clones were read by immunoSEQ multiplex PCR, and TCRdb kept only the in-frame ones, dropping some. The sample includes some 110,000 clones, approximately 70% of them seen just once. Source material: PBMCs. The receptors were gathered from a man aged 30-40 years in good health and CMV-seropositive.

The CDR3 here is CASSEAIPGETQYF. The CDR3, as DNA: TGTGCCAGCAGTGAAGCTATTCCCGGGGAGACCCAGTACTTC. The V call is TRBV2, the J call TRBJ2-5; no firm D call. The V gene lost 0 bases and the J gene lost 5 bases, with 10 bases spanning the gap. CDR1 and CDR2 from the germline V gene are SNHLY and FYNNEI. This CDR3 is 14 amino acids long.

This clone turned up a few times. The chain couples TRBV5-1 to TRBJ1-3; unclear D gene. The V gene's germline CDR1 is SGHRS and CDR2 YFSETQ. The CDR3 extends over 13 amino acids. V lost 2 bases to trimming and J lost 1 base, with 4 bases between them. The CDR3 sequence: CASSFGSGNTIYF. The CDR3 coding sequence is TGCGCCAGCAGCTTCGGTTCTGGAAACACCATATATTTT.

The V and J genes are TRBV11-2 and TRBJ1-2; 8 bases are a match to TRBD1. The V and J ends lost 3 bases and 2 bases, in that order; junction bases with no gene match: 14. The CDR3 runs to 18 residues. CDR1 SGHAT and CDR2 FQNNGV come from the germline V gene. The DNA of the CDR3 is TGTGCCAGCAGCTTCTTCGGACAGGGTGGGACCTCAAACTATGGCTACACCTTC. Protein: CASSFFGQGGTSNYGYTF.

The chain combines TRBV5-6 with TRBJ2-2, with 11 bases identical to TRBD2. The CDR3 spans 16 residues. J lost 6 bases, V lost 6 bases, and 10 bases had no gene match. The germline V gene encodes CDR1 SGHDT and CDR2 YYEEEE. CDR3 sequence (DNA): TGTGCCAGCACCGAACCCAGACTAGCGGGGCCCGGGGAGCTGTTTTTT. This encodes CASTEPRLAGPGELFF.

This sequence joins TRBV28 and TRBJ2-7, with 11 bases that match TRBD2. J was trimmed by 5 bases and V by 3 bases; bases with no gene match: 6. The CDR3 contains 15 residues. Germline CDR1 reads MDHEN; CDR2 reads SYDVKM. This chain's CDR3 is CASSFTSGGRDEQYF. The DNA of the CDR3 is TGTGCCAGCAGTTTTACTAGCGGGGGCCGGGACGAGCAGTACTTC.

The gene calls are TRBV5-1 and TRBJ1-1, with D tentatively TRBD1 (6 bases). The CDR3 covers 15 residues. V was cut by 4 bases and J by 1 base, with 14 bases left in between. The germline V gene has CDR1 SGHRS and CDR2 YFSETQ. The CDR3 loop is CASSLTGKGNTEAFF. The DNA of the CDR3 is TGCGCCAGCAGCCTAACAGGGAAGGGGAACACTGAAGCTTTCTTT.

This clone was seen only once. Additional DNA sequences in this sample encode the identical CDR3. The chain uses TRBV5-1 and TRBJ1-1, with a possible D match to TRBD1 (5 bases). Germline CDR1 reads SGHRS; CDR2 reads YFSETQ. V gave up 4 bases and J gave up 3 bases, with 13 bases separating them. The CDR3 runs to 14 residues. In DNA form, the CDR3 reads TGCGCCAGCAGCCTGGAGCGGGGGTACACTGAAGCTTTCTTT. This gives the protein CASSLERGYTEAFF.

This sequence joins TRBV12-2 and TRBJ2-3; no check of the table's D call, TRBD2, against the DNA was made. TRBV12-2 is a recognized pseudogene. This CDR3 is built from 23 residues. CDR3 sequence: CASRSYPGWSSGTAQRGPDTQYF. In DNA form, the CDR3 reads TGTGCAAGTCGCTCATACCCTGGGTGGAGTAGCGGGACGGCGCAGCGCGGCCCAGATACGCAGTATTTT.

The table lists this clone with a count of one. This sequence joins TRBV5-6 and TRBJ1-1, with a tentative D call TRBD1 (5 bases). The V end lost 2 bases, the J end lost 3 bases, and 14 bases lay between the germline ends. Germline V lookup: CDR1 SGHDT, CDR2 YYEEEE. CDR3 length: 15 residues. The CDR3 protein is CASSLLQATDTEAFF. DNA for the CDR3: TGTGCCAGCAGCTTATTACAGGCCACGGACACTGAAGCTTTCTTT.

The CDR3 loop is CSVLGTSTDTQYF. CDR3 nucleotides: TGCAGCGTTCTGGGCACCAGCACAGATACGCAGTATTTT. This chain uses TRBV29-1 with TRBJ2-3; no clear D gene. The CDR3 runs 13 residues. The V gene's germline CDR1 is SQVTM and CDR2 ANQGSEA. Deletions cut 5 bases from V and 0 bases from J, with 9 bases between.

This clone was observed a handful of times. The chain has TRBV5-1 and TRBJ2-3, with 8 bases aligning to TRBD1. Looked up from germline, CDR1 is SGHRS and CDR2 is YFSETQ. With V trimmed by 2 bases and J by 6 bases, 5 bases remained unmatched. The length of the CDR3 is 14 residues. CDR3 protein: CASSLGQGFDTQYF. CDR3 sequence (DNA): TGCGCCAGCAGCTTAGGACAGGGTTTCGATACGCAGTATTTT.

The genes are TRBV7-9 and TRBJ2-7; 7 bases map to TRBD2. Germline CDR1 SEHNR, CDR2 FQNEAQ (reference sequence). Germline trimming cut 1 base from V and 6 bases from J; bases unmatched to any gene: 6. The CDR3 consists of 14 residues. The CDR3 region is CASSLEAGEGEQYV. The CDR3 nucleotides read TGTGCCAGCAGCTTAGAAGCCGGGGAGGGCGAGCAGTACGTC.

This clone has more than one count but fewer than ten. This rearrangement joins TRBV6-1 to TRBJ2-1, with 9 bases that match TRBD1. Per germline, CDR1 MNHNS and CDR2 SASEGT. Trimming took 6 bases from V and 2 from J; bases not matched to a gene: 5. The CDR3 is 15 residues long. The CDR3 reads CASRRDRDTYNEQFF. The CDR3 nucleotides read TGTGCCAGCAGGAGGGACAGGGATACCTACAATGAGCAGTTCTTC.

The sample holds a few counts of this clone. The rearrangement links TRBV6-4 to TRBJ2-3; D may be TRBD2 (6 bases). The V end was cut by 4 bases, the J end by 2 bases, with 19 bases between. Per the germline V gene, CDR1 is MRHNA and CDR2 is SNTAGT. The CDR3 runs to 17 residues. CDR3 in DNA: TGTGCCAGCAGTGCTAGGTTTAGTAGCGGTCTCACAGATACGCAGTATTTT. This encodes CASSARFSSGLTDTQYF.

The chain employs TRBV27 and TRBJ2-7; 8 bases are shared with TRBD2. This CDR3 is 15 amino acids long. CDR1 is MNHEY, CDR2 SMNVEV, per germline (reference sequence). J lost 5 bases, V lost 3 bases, and 9 bases had no gene match. In nucleotides, the CDR3 is TGTGCCAGCAGTTTTGGGCTAGCGGGCCTGGACGAGCAGTACGTC. This sequence encodes CASSFGLAGLDEQYV.

The chain links TRBV4-1 to TRBJ1-1; 10 nucleotides match TRBD1. Germline loops: CDR1 MGHRA, CDR2 YSYEKL. Trimming removed 1 base from V and 3 bases from J; junction bases left unmatched: 2. The CDR3 runs to 15 residues. This CDR3 is CASSQGQGADTEAFF. CDR3 bases: TGCGCCAGCAGCCAAGGACAGGGGGCGGACACTGAAGCTTTCTTT.

This chain joins TRBV6-5 and TRBJ1-5, with unresolved D. This CDR3 spans 15 amino acids. Trimming cost V 7 bases and J 1 base, with 14 bases left between them. Germline values: CDR1 MNHEY, CDR2 SVGAGI. DNA of the CDR3: TGTGCCAGCACCGAGACGAGCGGAAGCAATCAGCCCCAGCATTTT. It translates to CASTETSGSNQPQHF.

This chain connects TRBV29-1 to TRBJ2-1; TRBD1 is a possible D gene (6 bases). Trimming shortened V by 3 bases and J by 7 bases, and 22 bases separated the two germline ends. Germline loops: CDR1 SQVTM, CDR2 ANQGSEA. The CDR3 length is 16 residues. The CDR3 nucleotides read TGCAGCGTTGAGAGCAGGGGTTTCGGGGATGGAAATGAGCAGTTCTTC. The encoded protein is CSVESRGFGDGNEQFF.